This T cell receptor beta chain was recovered during a study of T cell responses to AZD1222 COVID-19 vaccine. Study observations and caveats: Targets within unmutated variant regions were reportedly found for nearly half of spike-specific TCRs. Spike-specific TCR depth and breadth grew after two AZD1222 doses.

The CDR3 extends over 13 amino acids. Trimming removed 1 base from V and 4 bases from J, with 6 bases in between. The germline gives CDR1 MGHRA, CDR2 YSYEKL. This clone was counted a single time. Its target is not known. Produced via immunoSEQ multiplex PCR; TCRdb's table is partial and in-frame only. This sample has roughly 200,000 clones, with 88% found just once. The chain links TRBV4-1 to TRBJ2-3; D unresolved. The clonotype originates from an adult in good health. The sequencing used peripheral blood, collected on day 0 of AZD1222 vaccination. This chain's CDR3 is CASSQVLADTQYF. Here the CDR3 DNA reads TGCGCCAGCAGCCAAGTCTTAGCAGATACGCAGTATTTT.